The 19 T cell receptor beta chains in this list originate from one sample, sequenced in a study of monozygotic twins with inflammatory bowel disease. Each CDR3 protein gets one entry in TCRdb, which reprocessed the 5' RACE reads and gives no DNA. This sample's table reports 350,000 to 400,000 distinct CDR3 sequences. The sample consisted of blood. Source of these receptors: a human donor with ulcerative colitis or Crohn's disease, or a healthy co-twin of an affected twin (not recorded which).

The gene calls are TRBV12-5 and TRBJ2-7; TCRdb's D gene call, TRBD1, goes unchecked for lack of DNA. The CDR3 sequence is 14 residues long. Per germline, CDR1 LGHNT and CDR2 FRNRAP. Here the CDR3 reads CASGPMGAGYEQYF.

The chain uses TRBV5-1 and TRBJ1-4; TCRdb calls TRBD1, which cannot be checked without DNA. The CDR3 is 15 residues long. Germline V gene sequence: CDR1 SGHRS, CDR2 YFSETQ. The CDR3 protein is CASSTSAGGYEKLFF.

The CDR3 region is CASSFYRGGETQYF. The gene calls are TRBV7-2 and TRBJ2-5; TCRdb's D call, TRBD1, is unchecked because there is no DNA. This CDR3 spans 14 amino acids. Germline V gives CDR1 SGHTA, CDR2 FQGNSA.

The chain employs TRBV6-2 or TRBV6-3 and TRBJ1-2. Germline lookup yields CDR1 MNHEY and CDR2 SVGEGT. This CDR3 comprises 13 residues. CDR3 region: CASGGPDHYGYTF.

This chain connects TRBV24-1 to TRBJ2-3; TCRdb gives TRBD1 as the D gene, but with no DNA this cannot be confirmed. This CDR3 region has 15 residues. CDR1 and CDR2 (germline): KGHDR, SFDVKD. CDR3 residues: CATSPGTAEGDTQYF.

The chain couples TRBV7-3 to TRBJ2-2; TCRdb gives TRBD1 as the D gene, but with no DNA this cannot be confirmed. Germline CDR1 is SGHTA and CDR2 is FQGTGA. The CDR3 contains 18 residues. The CDR3 here is CASSSGQGTIANTGELFF.

The gene calls are TRBV24-1 and TRBJ2-1; lacking DNA, the TRBD2 call made by TCRdb goes unchecked. The CDR3 is 15 residues long. Germline CDR1 KGHDR, CDR2 SFDVKD. CDR3 residues: CATAGEGYLFGEQFF.

The CDR3 here is CSARDPGDYLKLFF. The chain combines TRBV20-1 with TRBJ1-4; there is no DNA to check the TCRdb D call of TRBD1. This CDR3 contains 14 residues. CDR1 DFQATT and CDR2 SNEGSKA come from the germline V gene (reference sequence).

The chain is built from TRBV12-5 and TRBJ2-2. CDR1 is LGHNT and CDR2 is FRNRAP in the germline V gene. This CDR3 is 15 amino acids long. This CDR3 reads CASEEQRKNTGELFF.

V gene TRBV6-2 or TRBV6-3 combines with J gene TRBJ1-2; TCRdb's D call, TRBD1, is unchecked because there is no DNA. Germline V gene sequence: CDR1 MNHEY, CDR2 SVGEGT. This CDR3 spans 15 amino acids. The CDR3 spells CASSSAGTVNYGYTF.

The chain employs TRBV6-1 and TRBJ1-1; no DNA is available, so the TRBD1 call from TCRdb remains unchecked. The CDR3 spans 13 residues. Germline loops: CDR1 MNHNS, CDR2 SASEGT. CDR3 residues: CASQLTGNTEAFF.

The chain is built from TRBV7-2 and TRBJ1-6. This CDR3 is built from 12 residues. Germline CDR1 is SGHTA and CDR2 is FQGNSA. The CDR3 sequence is CASSLGYSPLHF. The full variable domain, its missing parts supplied by reference TRBV7-2 and TRBJ1-6, is GAGVSQSPSNKVTEKGKDVELRCDPISGHTALYWYRQSLGQGLEFLIYFQGNSAPDKSGLPSDRFSAERTGGSVSTLTIQRTQQEDSAVYLCASSLGYSPLHFGNGTRLTVT.

Here the CDR3 reads CASKIYREAPAGELFF. This chain uses TRBV6-1 with TRBJ2-2; there is no DNA to check the TCRdb D call of TRBD1. CDR1 MNHNS and CDR2 SASEGT come from the germline V gene. The CDR3 spans 16 residues.

This chain links TRBV20-1 with TRBJ2-3; TCRdb picks TRBD2, but there is no DNA to check that call. This CDR3 is built from 15 residues. Germline values: CDR1 DFQATT, CDR2 SNEGSKA (reference sequence). CDR3 sequence reads: CSAPRTSGGSDTQYF.

The chain uses TRBV5-1 and TRBJ1-3. Looked up from germline, CDR1 is SGHRS and CDR2 is YFSETQ. This CDR3 comprises 14 residues. CDR3 protein: CASSQTNSGNTIYF.

The rearrangement links TRBV10-3 to TRBJ2-3. Germline CDR1 and CDR2: ENHRY and SYGVKD. This CDR3 is 13 amino acids long. The CDR3 is CAISSPSTDTQYF.

This chain uses TRBV3-1 with TRBJ2-7; TCRdb's D gene call, TRBD1, goes unchecked for lack of DNA. CDR1 and CDR2 (germline): LGHDT, YNNKEL (reference sequence). CDR3 length equals 15 residues. The chain's CDR3 is CASSHRTGGSYEQYF.

This CDR3 is CSVVRTATDTQYF. The rearrangement joins TRBV29-1 to TRBJ2-3. The CDR3 runs to 13 residues. The germline gives CDR1 SQVTM, CDR2 ANQGSEA.

This rearrangement joins TRBV6-6 to TRBJ2-5; checking the TCRdb D call of TRBD1 is not possible without DNA. This CDR3 region has 12 residues. Germline CDR1 is MNHNY and CDR2 is SVGAGI (reference sequence). CDR3 loop: CASRPPGETQYF.